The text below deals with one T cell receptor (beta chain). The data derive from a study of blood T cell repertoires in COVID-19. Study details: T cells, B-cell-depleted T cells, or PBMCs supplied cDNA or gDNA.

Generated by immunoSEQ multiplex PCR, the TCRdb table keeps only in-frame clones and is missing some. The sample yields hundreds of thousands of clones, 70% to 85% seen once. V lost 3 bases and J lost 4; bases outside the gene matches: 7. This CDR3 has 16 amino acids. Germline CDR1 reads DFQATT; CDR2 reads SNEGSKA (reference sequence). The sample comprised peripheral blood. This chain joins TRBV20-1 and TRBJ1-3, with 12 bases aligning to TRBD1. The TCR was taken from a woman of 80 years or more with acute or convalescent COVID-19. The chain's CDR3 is CSASVGTGGLGNTIYF. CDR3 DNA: TGCAGTGCTAGTGTCGGGACAGGGGGCTTGGGAAACACCATATATTTT.